The T cell receptor beta chain under discussion was sequenced for a study of shared clonotypes between healthy human individuals. Findings and limits, study-wide: The low donor count limited represented genetic and exposure-history diversity.

Turning to this clone: Its target is not known.

Generated by immunoSEQ multiplex PCR, the TCRdb table keeps only in-frame clones and is missing some. The data show more than 2,000,000 clones, 85% to 95% seen once. The CDR3 covers 15 residues. V was trimmed by 6 bases and J by 3 bases, leaving 15 bases between them. CDR1 MDHEN and CDR2 SYDVKM come from the germline V gene. The clonotype originates from a man aged 18 to 30 in good health. Some clones in this sample may be carry-over from other donors' samples. V gene TRBV28 combines with J gene TRBJ1-5, with TRBD1 as a possible D gene (6 bases). The specimen was naive CD4+ T cells from PBMCs. Indicated subset: CD45RA+ positively selected. CDR3 amino acids: CASRVRGHLNQPQHF. Written as DNA, the CDR3 is TGTGCCAGCAGAGTAAGGGGACACCTCAATCAGCCCCAGCATTTT.